These 2 T cell receptor beta chains were sequenced from one sample in a study of blood T cell repertoires in COVID-19. Profiled with immunoSEQ multiplex PCR; TCRdb holds only in-frame clones, not every one. The sample includes roughly 290,000 clones, approximately 90% of them seen just once. Sequencing was performed on peripheral blood. The receptors stem from a woman between 25 and 40 years old with COVID-19, enrolled during active disease.

For this clone: The same CDR3 can be traced to other DNA sequences in this sample. The gene calls are TRBV7-2 and TRBJ2-1, with a tentative D call TRBD2 (5 bases). The CDR3 has 15 amino acids. V was trimmed by 0 bases and J by 3 bases, leaving 9 bases between them. Germline V gene data show CDR1 as SGHTA and CDR2 as FQGNSA. The CDR3 region is CASSLAGGLYNEQFF. For the CDR3, the DNA is TGTGCCAGCAGCTTAGCTGGCGGGCTCTACAATGAGCAGTTCTTC.

This chain links TRBV7-2 with TRBJ1-4; D is ambiguous. The CDR3 totals 13 residues. Trimming left V 1 base short and J 8 bases short, with 8 bases between. Per germline, CDR1 SGHTA and CDR2 FQGNSA. The CDR3 loop reads CASSLGQLEKLFF. The DNA of the CDR3 is TGTGCCAGCAGCTTAGGGCAGTTGGAAAAACTGTTTTTT.